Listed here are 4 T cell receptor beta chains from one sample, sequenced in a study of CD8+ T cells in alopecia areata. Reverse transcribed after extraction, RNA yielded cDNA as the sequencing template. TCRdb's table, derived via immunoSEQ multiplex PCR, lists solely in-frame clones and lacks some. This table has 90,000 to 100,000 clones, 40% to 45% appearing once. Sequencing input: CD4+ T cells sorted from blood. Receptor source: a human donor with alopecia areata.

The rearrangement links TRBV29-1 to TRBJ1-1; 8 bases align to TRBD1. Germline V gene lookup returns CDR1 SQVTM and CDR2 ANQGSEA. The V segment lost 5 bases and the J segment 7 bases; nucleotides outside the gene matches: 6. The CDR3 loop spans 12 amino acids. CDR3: CSVQGQGYEAFF. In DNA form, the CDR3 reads TGCAGCGTTCAAGGACAGGGATATGAAGCTTTCTTT.

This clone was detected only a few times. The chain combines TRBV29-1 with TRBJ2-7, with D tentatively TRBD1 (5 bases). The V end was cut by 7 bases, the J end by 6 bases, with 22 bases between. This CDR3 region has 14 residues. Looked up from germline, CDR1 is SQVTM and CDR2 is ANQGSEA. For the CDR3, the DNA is TGCAGCGGGGGCCCGAATCTCCTACCATCCGAGCAGTACTTC. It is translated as CSGGPNLLPSEQYF.

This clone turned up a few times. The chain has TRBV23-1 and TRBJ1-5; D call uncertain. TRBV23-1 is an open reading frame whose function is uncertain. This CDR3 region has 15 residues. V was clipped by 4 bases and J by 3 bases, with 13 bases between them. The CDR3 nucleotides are TGCGCCAGCAGTCTGTGCCCCTCGTACAATCAGCCCCAGCATTTT. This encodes CASSLCPSYNQPQHF.

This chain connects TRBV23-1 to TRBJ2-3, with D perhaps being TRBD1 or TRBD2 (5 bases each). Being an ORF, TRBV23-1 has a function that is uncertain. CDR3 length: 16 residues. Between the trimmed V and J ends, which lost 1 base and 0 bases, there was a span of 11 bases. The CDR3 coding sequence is TGCGCCAGCAGTCAATTGGCCGGGGCTAGCACAGATACGCAGTATTTT. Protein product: CASSQLAGASTDTQYF.